The 16 T cell receptor beta chains below were found in one sample sequenced in a study of vaccination and CD4 T cells after COVID-19 (dated by TCRdb to between 2020 and 2023). The library came from PCR. Reads for this sample came from an Illumina iSeq 100. TCR sequencing of DNA from cultured CD4+ T cells used the Oncomine TCR Beta short-read assay at the Johns Hopkins FTIC core. TCRdb cleaned the public reads at Q25 with fastp, built clones with MiXCR and kept in-frame beta chains. Every distinct CDR3 protein forms one entry, paired with its most common genes and DNA. The sample yields several thousand distinct CDR3 sequences; roughly a quarter were counted once. The ten largest clones capture around 30% of the sample. For these TCRs, the target antigens are not known. In the paper's terms, the treatment or condition label means: approximately nine-day PBMC culture with coronavirus spike peptide pools or control peptides (ViraFEST assay).

Sequenced material: CD4+ T cells from blood, cultured in vitro. The receptors originated from a human donor who had recovered from COVID-19.

This sequence joins TRBV6-5 and TRBJ2-2; D assignment may be TRBD1 or TRBD2 (6 bases each). V lost 5 bases, J lost 1 base, and 14 bases lay in between. The CDR3 runs to 16 residues. The germline gives CDR1 MNHEY, CDR2 SVGAGI. The CDR3 spells CASSHLGGRNTGELFF. CDR3 nucleotide sequence: TGTGCCAGCAGTCACTTAGGGGGGCGGAACACCGGGGAGCTGTTTTTT.

This clonotype qualifies as medium-sized. The chain combines TRBV20-1 with TRBJ2-3; 12 positions match TRBD2. CDR3 length: 17 amino acids. CDR1 and CDR2 from the germline V gene are DFQATT and SNEGSKA (reference sequence). V was clipped by 6 bases and J by 3 bases; unmatched bases: 13. CDR3 region: CSAIGPSGGAGTDTQYF. For the CDR3, the DNA is TGCAGTGCCATAGGTCCTAGCGGGGGGGCCGGGACAGATACGCAGTATTTT.

This clonotype was seen a handful of times. The chain combines TRBV19 with TRBJ1-1; D gene ambiguous. The CDR3 is 13 residues long. V lost 5 bases and J lost 4, with 11 bases in between. Germline V lookup: CDR1 LNHDA, CDR2 SQIVND (reference sequence). The chain's CDR3 is CASSASVGTEAFF. CDR3 DNA: TGTGCCAGTAGTGCCTCCGTGGGCACTGAAGCTTTCTTT. The full variable domain, with the rest looked up from reference TRBV19 and TRBJ1-1, is DGGITQSPKYLFRKEGQNVTLSCEQNLNHDAMYWYRQDPGQGLRLIYYSQIVNDFQKGDIAEGYSVSREKKESFPLTVTSAQKNPTAFYLCASSASVGTEAFFGQGTRLTVV.

This chain joins TRBV20-1 and TRBJ2-3; TRBD2 matches 12 bases. This CDR3 region has 17 residues. Germline trimming cut 3 bases from V and 2 bases from J; bases unmatched to any gene: 9. Germline V gene sequence: CDR1 DFQATT, CDR2 SNEGSKA (reference sequence). CDR3: CSASYPSGGVLTDTQYF. CDR3 DNA: TGCAGTGCTAGTTATCCTAGCGGGGGGGTACTCACAGATACGCAGTATTTT.

V usage is TRBV12-3 or TRBV12-4 and J usage is TRBJ1-2, with unresolved D. V shed 6 bases and J shed 0 bases, with 5 bases lying between them. This CDR3 region has 12 residues. The DNA for the CDR3 is TGTGCCAGCAGCCTTACTAACTATGGCTACACCTTC. Encoded protein: CASSLTNYGYTF.

Relative to its sample, this clonotype is medium-sized (0.01 to 0.1%). The rearrangement uses TRBV7-2 and TRBJ2-5; D unclear. CDR3 length equals 15 residues. V was pared by 0 bases and J by 2 bases, with 10 bases between. Germline V gene sequence: CDR1 SGHTA, CDR2 FQGNSA. CDR3: CASSLATRRQETQYF. The CDR3 nucleotides read TGTGCCAGCAGCTTAGCTACCAGGAGACAAGAGACCCAGTACTTC. The variable domain in full, completed from reference TRBV7-2 and TRBJ2-5, reads GAGVSQSPSNKVTEKGKDVELRCDPISGHTALYWYRQSLGQGLEFLIYFQGNSAPDKSGLPSDRFSAERTGGSVSTLTIQRTQQEDSAVYLCASSLATRRQETQYFGPGTRLLVL.

The chain links TRBV18 to TRBJ2-2; the D gene is possibly TRBD2 (6 bases). In germline, CDR1 is KGHSH, CDR2 LQKENI. The CDR3 has 16 amino acids. Trimming shortened V by 6 bases and J by 6 bases, and 20 bases separated the two germline ends. The CDR3 sequence: CASSPTAGRRAGELFF. CDR3 nucleotides: TGTGCCAGCTCCCCAACGGCGGGAAGGCGCGCCGGGGAGCTGTTTTTT. The variable domain in full, completed from reference TRBV18 and TRBJ2-2, reads NAGVMQNPRHLVRRRGQEARLRCSPMKGHSHVYWYRQLPEEGLKFMVYLQKENIIDESGMPKERFSAEFPKEGPSILRIQQVVRGDSAAYFCASSPTAGRRAGELFFGEGSRLTVL.

V gene TRBV20-1 combines with J gene TRBJ1-5; D might be TRBD1 (6 bases). The CDR3 is 11 amino acids. V lost 6 bases and J lost 9, with 12 bases in between. The germline gives CDR1 DFQATT, CDR2 SNEGSKA (reference sequence). The CDR3 loop reads CSAGGWGPQHF. As DNA, the CDR3 is TGCAGTGCCGGGGGCTGGGGGCCCCAGCATTTT.

The chain combines TRBV10-3 with TRBJ1-2, with 7 bases aligning to TRBD1. V gave up 10 bases and J gave up 0 bases; unmatched junction bases: 20. The CDR3 extends over 18 amino acids. Germline V gene sequence: CDR1 ENHRY, CDR2 SYGVKD. CDR3 in amino acids: CATTRGSSQYGPNYGYTF. CDR3 nucleotides: TGTGCCACCACCAGGGGGTCCTCTCAGTACGGTCCTAACTATGGCTACACCTTC.

This clonotype turned up a few times. V gene TRBV30 combines with J gene TRBJ1-1; TRBD1 agrees at 7 bases. The CDR3 is 12 amino acids. The trim removed 5 bases at V and 0 bases at J, leaving 0 bases unmatched. CDR1 and CDR2 (germline): GTSNPN, SVGIG (reference sequence). The CDR3 spells CAWGQVNTEAFF. The CDR3 DNA sequence: TGTGCCTGGGGACAGGTGAACACTGAAGCTTTCTTT.

The rearrangement uses TRBV6-1 and TRBJ2-7; 12 positions match TRBD1. With 6 bases clipped from V and 7 bases from J, the junction kept 13 bases outside the gene matches. CDR3 size: 16 residues. Germline-derived CDR1 and CDR2 are MNHNS and SASEGT. The CDR3 here is CASSMGGGQGAGEQYF. In nucleotides, the CDR3 is TGTGCCAGCAGCATGGGGGGGGGACAGGGGGCAGGTGAGCAGTACTTC.

The table lists this clonotype with a few counts. The rearrangement links TRBV20-1 to TRBJ1-6; 7 bases align to TRBD1. CDR1 is DFQATT, CDR2 SNEGSKA, per germline (reference sequence). The CDR3 totals 14 residues. Trimming took 3 bases from V and 5 from J; bases not matched to a gene: 4. Here the CDR3 reads CSARKGADNSPLHF. CDR3 nucleotide sequence: TGCAGTGCTAGGAAGGGGGCTGATAATTCACCCCTCCACTTT.

The chain combines TRBV25-1 with TRBJ2-1, with D tentatively TRBD1 (6 bases). The V gene's germline CDR1 is MGHDK and CDR2 SYGVNS. The CDR3 is 19 residues long. Trimming cost V 0 bases and J 1 base, with 19 bases left between them. The CDR3 sequence is CASSEYGATGWRSYNEQFF. The CDR3 DNA sequence: TGTGCCAGCAGTGAATATGGTGCGACAGGTTGGAGGTCCTACAATGAGCAGTTCTTC.

The chain is built from TRBV6-1 and TRBJ1-1; 8 bases map to TRBD1. After removal of 6 bases from V and 7 bases from J, the junction contained 7 bases not matched to a gene. This CDR3 has 13 residues. CDR1 MNHNS and CDR2 SASEGT come from the germline V gene. The CDR3 sequence: CASRGTGENEAFF. For the CDR3, the DNA is TGTGCCAGCAGAGGGACAGGTGAGAATGAAGCTTTCTTT.

The rearrangement uses TRBV6-1 and TRBJ1-2; D gene unclear. The germline V and J ends were trimmed by 8 bases and 1 base, with 17 bases remaining between them. The CDR3 extends over 15 amino acids. Germline-derived CDR1 and CDR2 are MNHNS and SASEGT. The DNA for the CDR3 is TGTGCCAGCGCCGCCGGCGGTGGGTTTAACTATGGCTACACCTTC. Translating gives CASAAGGGFNYGYTF.

The V call is TRBV20-1, the J call TRBJ2-2; D unresolved. The V end was cut by 2 bases, the J end by 1 base, with 8 bases between. The CDR3 loop spans 14 amino acids. Germline CDR1 DFQATT, CDR2 SNEGSKA (reference sequence). The CDR3, as DNA: TGCAGTGCTAGATCGACGGGGAACACCGGGGAGCTGTTTTTT. Its translation: CSARSTGNTGELFF.